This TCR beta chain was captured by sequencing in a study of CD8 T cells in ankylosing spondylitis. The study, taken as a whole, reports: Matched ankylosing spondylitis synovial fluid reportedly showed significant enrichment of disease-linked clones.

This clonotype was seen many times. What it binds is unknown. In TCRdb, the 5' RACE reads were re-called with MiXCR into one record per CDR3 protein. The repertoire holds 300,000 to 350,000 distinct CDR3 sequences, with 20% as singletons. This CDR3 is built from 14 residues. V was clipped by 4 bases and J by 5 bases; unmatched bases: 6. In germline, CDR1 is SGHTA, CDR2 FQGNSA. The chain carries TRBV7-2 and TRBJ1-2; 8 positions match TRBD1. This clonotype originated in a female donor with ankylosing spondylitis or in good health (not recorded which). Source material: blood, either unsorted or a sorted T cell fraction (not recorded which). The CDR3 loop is CASSSGQGDYGYTF. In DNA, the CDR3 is TGTGCCAGCAGCTCTGGACAGGGTGATTATGGCTACACCTTC.